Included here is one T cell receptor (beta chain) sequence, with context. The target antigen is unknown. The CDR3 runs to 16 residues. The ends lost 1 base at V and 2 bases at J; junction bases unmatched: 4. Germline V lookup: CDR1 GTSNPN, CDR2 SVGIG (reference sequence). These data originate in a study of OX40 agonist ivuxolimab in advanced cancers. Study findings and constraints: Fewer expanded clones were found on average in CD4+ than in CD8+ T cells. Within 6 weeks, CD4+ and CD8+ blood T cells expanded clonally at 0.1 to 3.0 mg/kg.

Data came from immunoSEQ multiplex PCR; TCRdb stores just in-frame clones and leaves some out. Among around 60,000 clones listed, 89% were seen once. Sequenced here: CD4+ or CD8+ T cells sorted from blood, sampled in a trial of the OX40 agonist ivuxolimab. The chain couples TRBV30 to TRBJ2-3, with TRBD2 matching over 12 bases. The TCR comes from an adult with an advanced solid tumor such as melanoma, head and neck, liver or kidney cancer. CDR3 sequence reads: CAWSGGLAGLTDTQYF. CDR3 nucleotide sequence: TGTGCCTGGAGTGGGGGACTAGCGGGTCTCACAGATACGCAGTATTTT. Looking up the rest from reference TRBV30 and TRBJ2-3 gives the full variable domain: SQTIHQWPATLVQPVGSPLSLECTVEGTSNPNLYWYRQAAGRGLQLLFYSVGIGQISSEVPQNLSASRPQDRQFILSSKKLLLSDSGFYLCAWSGGLAGLTDTQYFGPGTRLTVL.